The sequence of this TCR beta chain was determined in a study of blood T cell repertoires in COVID-19. Study in general: Material from acute and convalescent COVID-19 was sourced from the United States, Italy and Spain.

V lost 4 bases and J lost 8, with 11 bases in between. This CDR3 region has 12 residues. The germline CDR1 and CDR2 sequences are LNHNV and YYDKDF (reference sequence). Measured with immunoSEQ multiplex PCR; TCRdb has only the in-frame clones, and not every one. This table has 130,000 to 150,000 clones, 88% appearing once. Sequenced: peripheral blood. The rearrangement joins TRBV15 to TRBJ1-1, with D possibly matching TRBD1 (6 bases). This receptor was identified in a middle-aged man with active or convalescent COVID-19. CDR3 amino acids: CATSKGTPEAFF. DNA for the CDR3: TGTGCCACCAGCAAGGGGACACCGGAAGCTTTCTTT. The variable domain in full, completed from reference TRBV15 and TRBJ1-1, reads DAMVIQNPRYQVTQFGKPVTLSCSQTLNHNVMYWYQQKSSQAPKLLFHYYDKDFNNEADTPDNFQSRRPNTSFCFLDIRSPGLGDTAMYLCATSKGTPEAFFGQGTRLTVV.